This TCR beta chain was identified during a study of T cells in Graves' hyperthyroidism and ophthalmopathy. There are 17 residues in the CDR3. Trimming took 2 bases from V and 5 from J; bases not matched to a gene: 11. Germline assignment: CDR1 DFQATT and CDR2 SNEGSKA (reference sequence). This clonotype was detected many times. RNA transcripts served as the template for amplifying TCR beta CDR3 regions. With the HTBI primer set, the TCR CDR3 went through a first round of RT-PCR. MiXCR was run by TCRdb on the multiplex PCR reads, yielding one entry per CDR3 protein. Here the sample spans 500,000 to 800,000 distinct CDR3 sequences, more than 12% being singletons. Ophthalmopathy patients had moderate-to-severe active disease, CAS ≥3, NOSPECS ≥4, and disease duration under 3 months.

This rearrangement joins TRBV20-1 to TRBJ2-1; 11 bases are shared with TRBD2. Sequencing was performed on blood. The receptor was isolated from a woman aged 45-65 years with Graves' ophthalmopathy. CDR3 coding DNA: TGCAGTGCTAGAAGGCTAGCGGGAGGTCGTCGGGACAATGAGCAGTTCTTC. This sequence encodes CSARRLAGGRRDNEQFF.